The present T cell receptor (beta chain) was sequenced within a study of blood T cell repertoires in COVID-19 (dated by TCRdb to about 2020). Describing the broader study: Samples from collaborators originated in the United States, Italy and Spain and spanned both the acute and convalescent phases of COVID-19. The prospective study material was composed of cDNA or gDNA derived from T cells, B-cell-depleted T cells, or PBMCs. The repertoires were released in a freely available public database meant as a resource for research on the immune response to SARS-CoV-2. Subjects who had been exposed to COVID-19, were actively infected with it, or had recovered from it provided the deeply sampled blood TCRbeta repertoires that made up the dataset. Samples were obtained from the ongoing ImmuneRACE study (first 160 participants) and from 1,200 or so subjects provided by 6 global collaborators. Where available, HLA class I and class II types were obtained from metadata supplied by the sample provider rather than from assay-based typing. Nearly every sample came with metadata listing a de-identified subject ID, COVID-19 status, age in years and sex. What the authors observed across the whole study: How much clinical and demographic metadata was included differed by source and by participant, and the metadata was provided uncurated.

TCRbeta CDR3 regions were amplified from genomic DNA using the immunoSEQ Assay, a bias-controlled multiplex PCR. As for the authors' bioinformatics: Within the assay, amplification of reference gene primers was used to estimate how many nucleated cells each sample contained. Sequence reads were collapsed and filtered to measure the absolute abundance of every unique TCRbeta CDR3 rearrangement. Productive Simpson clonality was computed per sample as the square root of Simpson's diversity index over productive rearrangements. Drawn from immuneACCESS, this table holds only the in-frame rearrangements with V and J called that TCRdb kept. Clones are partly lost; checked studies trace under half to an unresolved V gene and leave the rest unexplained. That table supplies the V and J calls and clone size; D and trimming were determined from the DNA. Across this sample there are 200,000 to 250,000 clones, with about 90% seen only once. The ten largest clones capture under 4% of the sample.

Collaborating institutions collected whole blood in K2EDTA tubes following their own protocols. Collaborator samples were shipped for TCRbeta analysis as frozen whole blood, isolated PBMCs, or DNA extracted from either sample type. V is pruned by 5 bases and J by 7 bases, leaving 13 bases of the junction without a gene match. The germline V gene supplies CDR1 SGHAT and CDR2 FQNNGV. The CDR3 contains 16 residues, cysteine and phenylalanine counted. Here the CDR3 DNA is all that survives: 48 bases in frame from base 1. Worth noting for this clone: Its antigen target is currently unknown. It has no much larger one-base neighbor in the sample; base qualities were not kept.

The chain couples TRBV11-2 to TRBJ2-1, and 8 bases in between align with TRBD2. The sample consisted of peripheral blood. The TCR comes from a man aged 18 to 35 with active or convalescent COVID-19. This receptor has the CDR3 CASSPRGGGGGNEQFF. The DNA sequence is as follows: TGTGCCAGCAGCCCCCGGGGGGGCGGGGGTGGAAATGAGCAGTTCTTC.